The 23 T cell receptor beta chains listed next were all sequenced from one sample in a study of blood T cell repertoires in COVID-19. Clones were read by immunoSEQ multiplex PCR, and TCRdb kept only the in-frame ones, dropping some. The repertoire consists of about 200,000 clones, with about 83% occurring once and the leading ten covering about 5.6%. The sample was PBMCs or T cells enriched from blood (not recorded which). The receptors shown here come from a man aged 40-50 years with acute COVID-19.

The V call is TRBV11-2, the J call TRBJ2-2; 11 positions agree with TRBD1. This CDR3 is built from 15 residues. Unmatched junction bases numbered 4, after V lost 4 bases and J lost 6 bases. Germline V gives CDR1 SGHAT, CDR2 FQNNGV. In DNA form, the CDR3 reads TGTGCCAGCAGCTCCCGGGACAGGGGGTCCGGGGAGCTGTTTTTT. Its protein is CASSSRDRGSGELFF.

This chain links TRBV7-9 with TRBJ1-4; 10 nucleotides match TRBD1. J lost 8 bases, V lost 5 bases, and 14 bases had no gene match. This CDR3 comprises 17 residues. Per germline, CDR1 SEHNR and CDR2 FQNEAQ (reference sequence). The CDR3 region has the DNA TGTGCCAGCAGCCCAGACAGGGGGCGCGTGTTTTCGGAAAAACTGTTTTTT. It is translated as CASSPDRGRVFSEKLFF.

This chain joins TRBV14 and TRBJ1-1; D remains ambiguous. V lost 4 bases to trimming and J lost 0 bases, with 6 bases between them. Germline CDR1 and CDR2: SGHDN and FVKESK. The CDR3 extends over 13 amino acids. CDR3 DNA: TGTGCCAGCAGCCTTTATCTGAACACTGAAGCTTTCTTT. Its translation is CASSLYLNTEAFF.

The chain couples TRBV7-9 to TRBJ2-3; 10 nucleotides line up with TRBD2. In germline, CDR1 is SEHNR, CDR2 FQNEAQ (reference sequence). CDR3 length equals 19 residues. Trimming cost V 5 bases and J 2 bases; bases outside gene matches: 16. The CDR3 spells CASSPGASGRWANTDTQYF. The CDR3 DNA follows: TGTGCCAGCAGCCCGGGGGCTAGCGGGAGATGGGCAAACACAGATACGCAGTATTTT. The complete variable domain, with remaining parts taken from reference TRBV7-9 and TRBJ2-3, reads DTGVSQNPRHKITKRGQNVTFRCDPISEHNRLYWYRQTLGQGPEFLTYFQNEAQLEKSRLLSDRFSAERPKGSFSTLEIQRTEQGDSAMYLCASSPGASGRWANTDTQYFGPGTRLTVL.

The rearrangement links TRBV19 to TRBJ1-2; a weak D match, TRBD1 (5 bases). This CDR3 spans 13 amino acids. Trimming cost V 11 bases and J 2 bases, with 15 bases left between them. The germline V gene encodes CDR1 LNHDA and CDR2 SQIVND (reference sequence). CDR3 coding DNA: TGTGCCGCGGGACGAGACCGGAACTATGGCTACACCTTC. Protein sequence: CAAGRDRNYGYTF.

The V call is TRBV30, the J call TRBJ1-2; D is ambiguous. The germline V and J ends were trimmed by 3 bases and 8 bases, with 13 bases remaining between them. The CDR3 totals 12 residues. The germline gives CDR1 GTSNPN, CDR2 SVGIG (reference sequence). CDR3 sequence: CAWSVLAPGYTF. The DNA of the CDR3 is TGTGCCTGGAGCGTCTTGGCACCGGGCTACACCTTC.

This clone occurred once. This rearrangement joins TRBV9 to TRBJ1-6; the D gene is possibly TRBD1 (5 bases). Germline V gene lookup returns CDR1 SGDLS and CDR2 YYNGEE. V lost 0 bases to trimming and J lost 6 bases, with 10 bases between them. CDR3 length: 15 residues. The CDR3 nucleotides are TGTGCCAGCAGCGTAGGGGGGGTCACTAATTCACCCCTCCACTTT. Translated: CASSVGGVTNSPLHF.

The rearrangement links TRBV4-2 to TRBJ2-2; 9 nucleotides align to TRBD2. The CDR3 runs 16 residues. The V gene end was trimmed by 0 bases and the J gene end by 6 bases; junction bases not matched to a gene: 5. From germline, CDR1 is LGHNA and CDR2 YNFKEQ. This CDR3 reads CASSQEGAGGPGELFF. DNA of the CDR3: TGTGCCAGCAGCCAAGAGGGAGCGGGAGGACCCGGGGAGCTGTTTTTT.

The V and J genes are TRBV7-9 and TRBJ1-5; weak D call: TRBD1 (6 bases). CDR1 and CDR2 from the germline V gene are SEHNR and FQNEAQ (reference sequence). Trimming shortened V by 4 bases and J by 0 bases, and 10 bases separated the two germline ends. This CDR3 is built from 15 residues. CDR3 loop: CASSSDSYSNQPQHF. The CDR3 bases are TGTGCCAGCAGCTCGGACAGTTATAGCAATCAGCCCCAGCATTTT.

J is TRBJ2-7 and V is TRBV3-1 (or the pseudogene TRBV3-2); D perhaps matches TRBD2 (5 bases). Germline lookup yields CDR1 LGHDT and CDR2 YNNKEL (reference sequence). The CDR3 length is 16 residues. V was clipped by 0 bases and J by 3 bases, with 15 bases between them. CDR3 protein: CASSQEGLGGYYEQYF. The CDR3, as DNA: TGTGCCAGCAGCCAAGAGGGTCTCGGAGGATACTACGAGCAGTACTTC.

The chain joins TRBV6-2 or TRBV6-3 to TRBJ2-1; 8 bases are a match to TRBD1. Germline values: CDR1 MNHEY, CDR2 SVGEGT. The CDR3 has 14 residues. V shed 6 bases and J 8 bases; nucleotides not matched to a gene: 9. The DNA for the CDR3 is TGTGCCAGCAGCTCAGGGGGCGGTTCAGATGAGCAGTTCTTC. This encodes CASSSGGGSDEQFF.

The CDR3 sequence is CASSASPGTGVNNEQFF. The CDR3 DNA reads TGCGCCAGCAGCGCAAGTCCGGGGACAGGGGTTAACAATGAGCAGTTCTTC. This chain links TRBV4-1 with TRBJ2-1, with 10 bases fitting TRBD1. CDR3 length: 17 amino acids. CDR1 is MGHRA and CDR2 is YSYEKL in the germline V gene. V was pared by 5 bases and J by 5 bases, with 12 bases of the junction left unmatched.

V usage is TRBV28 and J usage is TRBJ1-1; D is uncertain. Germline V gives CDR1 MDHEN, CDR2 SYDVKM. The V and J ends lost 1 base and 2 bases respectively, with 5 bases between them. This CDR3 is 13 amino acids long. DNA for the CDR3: TGTGCCAGCAGTTTATATCCAAACACTGAAGCTTTCTTT. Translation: CASSLYPNTEAFF. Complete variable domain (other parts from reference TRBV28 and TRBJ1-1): DVKVTQSSRYLVKRTGEKVFLECVQDMDHENMFWYRQDPGLGLRLIYFSYDVKMKEKGDIPEGYSVSREKKERFSLILESASTNQTSMYLCASSLYPNTEAFFGQGTRLTVV.

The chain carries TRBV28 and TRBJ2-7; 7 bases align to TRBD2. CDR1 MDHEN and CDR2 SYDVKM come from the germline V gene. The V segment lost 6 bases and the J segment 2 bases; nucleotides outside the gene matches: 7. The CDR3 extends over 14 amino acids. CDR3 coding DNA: TGTGCCAGCAGCGTCGGGGGGATCACCTACGAGCAGTACTTC. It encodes CASSVGGITYEQYF.

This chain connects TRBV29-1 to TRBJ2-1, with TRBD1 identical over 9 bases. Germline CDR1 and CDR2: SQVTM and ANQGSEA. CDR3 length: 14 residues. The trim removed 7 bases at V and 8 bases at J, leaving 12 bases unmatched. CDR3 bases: TGCAGCGCCCTCATGACAGGGGGTGTAGATGAGCAGTTCTTC. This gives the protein CSALMTGGVDEQFF.

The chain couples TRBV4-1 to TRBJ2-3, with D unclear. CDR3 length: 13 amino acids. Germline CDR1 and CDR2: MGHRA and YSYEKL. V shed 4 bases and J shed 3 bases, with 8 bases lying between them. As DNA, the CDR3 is TGCGCCAGCAGCCGGTCCGGGACAGATACGCAGTATTTT. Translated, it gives CASSRSGTDTQYF.

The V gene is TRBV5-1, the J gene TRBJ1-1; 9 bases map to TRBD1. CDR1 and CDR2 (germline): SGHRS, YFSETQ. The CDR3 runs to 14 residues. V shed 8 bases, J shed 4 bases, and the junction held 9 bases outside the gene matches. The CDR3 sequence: CASIPGTGSTEAFF. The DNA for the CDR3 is TGCGCCAGTATTCCCGGGACAGGGAGCACTGAAGCTTTCTTT. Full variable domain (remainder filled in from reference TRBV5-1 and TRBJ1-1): KAGVTQTPRYLIKTRGQQVTLSCSPISGHRSVSWYQQTPGQGLQFLFEYFSETQRNKGNFPGRFSGRQFSNSRSEMNVSTLELGDSALYLCASIPGTGSTEAFFGQGTRLTVV.

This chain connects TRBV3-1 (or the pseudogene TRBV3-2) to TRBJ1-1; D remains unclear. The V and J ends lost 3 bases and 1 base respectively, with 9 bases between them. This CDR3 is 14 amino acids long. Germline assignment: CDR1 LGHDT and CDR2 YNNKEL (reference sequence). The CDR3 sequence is CASSHVQQNTEAFF. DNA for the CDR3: TGTGCCAGCAGCCATGTACAACAGAACACTGAAGCTTTCTTT.

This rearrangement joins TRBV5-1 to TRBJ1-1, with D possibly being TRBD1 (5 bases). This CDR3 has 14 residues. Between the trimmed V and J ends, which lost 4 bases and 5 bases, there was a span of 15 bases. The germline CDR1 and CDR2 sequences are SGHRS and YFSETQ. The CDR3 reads CASSLGGRYTEAFF. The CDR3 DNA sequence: TGCGCCAGCAGCCTCGGGGGTAGATATACTGAAGCTTTCTTT.

In DNA form, the CDR3 reads TGTGCCACCAGTCGGGACAGGAGTCATCAGCCCCAGCATTTT. Its protein product is CATSRDRSHQPQHF. The rearrangement links TRBV24-1 to TRBJ1-5; TRBD1 matches at 8 bases. With 6 bases clipped from V and 5 bases from J, the junction kept 5 bases outside the gene matches. The CDR3 totals 14 residues. Germline V gene sequence: CDR1 KGHDR, CDR2 SFDVKD.

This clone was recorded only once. CDR3 residues: CASSLLGSSYNEQFF. The CDR3 bases are TGTGCCAGCAGCCTTCTGGGGAGCTCCTACAATGAGCAGTTCTTC. The chain carries TRBV27 and TRBJ2-1, with D possibly matching TRBD2 (5 bases). This CDR3 spans 15 amino acids. Trimming stripped 6 bases from V and 0 bases from J, with 12 bases between. Germline V gene lookup returns CDR1 MNHEY and CDR2 SMNVEV (reference sequence).

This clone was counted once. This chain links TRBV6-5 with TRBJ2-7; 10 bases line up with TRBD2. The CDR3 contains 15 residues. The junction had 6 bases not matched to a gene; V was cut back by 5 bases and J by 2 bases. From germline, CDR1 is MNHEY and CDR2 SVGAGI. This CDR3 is CASSPGTSDTYEQYF. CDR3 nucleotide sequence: TGTGCCAGCAGTCCCGGGACTAGCGACACCTACGAGCAGTACTTC.

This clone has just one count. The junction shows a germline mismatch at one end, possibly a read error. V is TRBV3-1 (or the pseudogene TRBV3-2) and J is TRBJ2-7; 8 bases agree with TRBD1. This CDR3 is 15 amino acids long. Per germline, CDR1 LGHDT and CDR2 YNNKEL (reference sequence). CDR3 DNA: TGTGCCAGCAGCCAAGGGGCCGGGACAGGCAGTAATCGGAACTTC. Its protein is CASSQGAGTGSNRNF.